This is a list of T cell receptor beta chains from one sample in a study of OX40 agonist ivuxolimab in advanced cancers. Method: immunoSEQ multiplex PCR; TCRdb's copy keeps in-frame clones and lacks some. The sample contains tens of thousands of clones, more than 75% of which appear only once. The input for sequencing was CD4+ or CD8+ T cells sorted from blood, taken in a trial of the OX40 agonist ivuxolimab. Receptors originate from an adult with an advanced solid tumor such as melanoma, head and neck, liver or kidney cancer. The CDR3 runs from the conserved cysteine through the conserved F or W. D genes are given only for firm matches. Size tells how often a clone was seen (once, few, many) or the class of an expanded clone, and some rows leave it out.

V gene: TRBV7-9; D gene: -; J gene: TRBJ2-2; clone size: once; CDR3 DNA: TGTGCCAGCAGCCCCCGAGGGCTAGACACCGGGGAGCTGTTTTTT; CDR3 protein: CASSPRGLDTGELFF
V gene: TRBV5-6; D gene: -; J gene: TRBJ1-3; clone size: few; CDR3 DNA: TGTGCCAGCAGCTTGGAGTGGGTAGGGGCTGGAAACACCATATATTTT; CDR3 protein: CASSLEWVGAGNTIYF
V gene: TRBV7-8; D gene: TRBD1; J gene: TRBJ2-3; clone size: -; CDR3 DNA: TGTGCCAGCAGCTCTCCTGCTTTACCGGGACAGGGTGTAGGTACAGATACGCAGTATTTT; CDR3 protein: CASSSPALPGQGVGTDTQYF
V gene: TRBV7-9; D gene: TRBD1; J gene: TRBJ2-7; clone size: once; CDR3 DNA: TGTGCCAGCAGCTCAGAACTTGACAGGGGTTCCTTCTACGAGCAGTACTTC; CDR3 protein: CASSSELDRGSFYEQYF
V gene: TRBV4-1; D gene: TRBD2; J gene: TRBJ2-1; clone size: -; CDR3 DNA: TGCGCCAGCAGCCAAGTCGGTTTTGGGACTAGCGGGAGGGTCAATGAGCAGTTCTTC; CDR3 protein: CASSQVGFGTSGRVNEQFF
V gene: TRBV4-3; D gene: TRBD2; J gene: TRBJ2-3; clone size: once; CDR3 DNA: TGCGCCAGCAGCCACCTAGCGGGGGGCGGCGCAGATACGCAGTATTTT; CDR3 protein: CASSHLAGGGADTQYF
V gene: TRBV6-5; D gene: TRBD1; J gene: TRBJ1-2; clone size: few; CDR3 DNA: TGTGCCAGCAGCCAACAGGGGGGCTCTGGCTATGGCTACACCTTC; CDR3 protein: CASSQQGGSGYGYTF
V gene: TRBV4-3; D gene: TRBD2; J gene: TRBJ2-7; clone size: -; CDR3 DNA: TGCGCCAGCAGCCAGGGACTAGCTAGTTACGAGCAGTACTTC; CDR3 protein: CASSQGLASYEQYF
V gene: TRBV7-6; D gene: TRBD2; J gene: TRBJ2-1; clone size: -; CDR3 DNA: TGTGCCAGCAGTCACAGCGGGAACTCCTACAATGAGCAGTTCTTC; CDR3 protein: CASSHSGNSYNEQFF
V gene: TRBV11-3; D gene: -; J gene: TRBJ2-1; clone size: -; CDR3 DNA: TGTGCCAGCAGCTTAGGGGTTTTAGCGGCCCCCTACAATGAGCAGTTCTTC; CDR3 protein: CASSLGVLAAPYNEQFF
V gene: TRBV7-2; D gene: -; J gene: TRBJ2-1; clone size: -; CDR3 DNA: TGTGCCGCCAGACTTCCGGGAGTAACTTACAATGAGCAGTTCTTC; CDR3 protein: CAARLPGVTYNEQFF
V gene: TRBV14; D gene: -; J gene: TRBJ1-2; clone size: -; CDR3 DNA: TGTGCCAGTATGATCGGCCCCCCTAGCTATGGCTACACCTTC; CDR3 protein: CASMIGPPSYGYTF
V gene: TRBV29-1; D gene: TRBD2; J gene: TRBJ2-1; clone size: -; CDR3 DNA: TGCAGCGTCGTTAGCGGGAGGGCGGAGAATGAGCAGTTCTTC; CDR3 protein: CSVVSGRAENEQFF
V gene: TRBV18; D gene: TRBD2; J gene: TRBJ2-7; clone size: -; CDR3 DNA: TGTGCCAGCTCACCCCTACTAGCGGGAGCATACGAGCAGTACTTC; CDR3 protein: CASSPLLAGAYEQYF
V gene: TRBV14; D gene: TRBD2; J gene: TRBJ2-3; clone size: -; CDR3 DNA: TGTGCCAGCAGTCCACTAGCGGGATTGGTAGATACGCAGTATTTT; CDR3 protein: CASSPLAGLVDTQYF
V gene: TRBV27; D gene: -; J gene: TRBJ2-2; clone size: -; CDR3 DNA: TGTGCCAGCACAGGAGGGAACTCCGGGGAGCTGTTTTTT; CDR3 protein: CASTGGNSGELFF
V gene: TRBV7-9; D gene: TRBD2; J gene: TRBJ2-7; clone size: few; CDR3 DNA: TGTGCCAGCAGCTTAAGTACTAGCGGGGGGGCCTACGAGCAGTACTTC; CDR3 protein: CASSLSTSGGAYEQYF
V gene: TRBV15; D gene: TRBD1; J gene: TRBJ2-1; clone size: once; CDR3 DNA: TGTGCCACCAGGGCGACAGGGAGCTCCTACAATGAGCAGTTCTTC; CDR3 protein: CATRATGSSYNEQFF
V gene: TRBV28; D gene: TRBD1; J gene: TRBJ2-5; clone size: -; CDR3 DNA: TGTGCCAGCAGTTACAGGGGTCAAGAGACCCAGTACTTC; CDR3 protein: CASSYRGQETQYF
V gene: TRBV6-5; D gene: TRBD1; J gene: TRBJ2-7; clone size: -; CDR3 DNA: TGTGCCAGCAGCCAGACAGGGTACGAGCAGTACTTC; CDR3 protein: CASSQTGYEQYF
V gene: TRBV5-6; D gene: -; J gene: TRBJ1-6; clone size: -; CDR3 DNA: TGTGCCAGCCGGAGACGCCTCCCCTATAATTCACCCCTCCACTTT; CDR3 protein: CASRRRLPYNSPLHF
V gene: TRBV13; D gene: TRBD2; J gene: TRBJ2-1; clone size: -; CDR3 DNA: TGTGCCAGCAGCTTCCGGACTAGCGGGTATTACAATGAGCAGTTCTTC; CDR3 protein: CASSFRTSGYYNEQFF
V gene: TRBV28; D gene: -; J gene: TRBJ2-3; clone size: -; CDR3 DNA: TGTGCCCAGCGGATTGGAGGGGAAGTCACAGATACGCAGTATTTT; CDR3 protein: CAQRIGGEVTDTQYF
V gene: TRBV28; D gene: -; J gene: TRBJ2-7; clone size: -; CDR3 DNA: TGTGCCAGCAGTACGCCCTACGAGCAGTACTTC; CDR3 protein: CASSTPYEQYF
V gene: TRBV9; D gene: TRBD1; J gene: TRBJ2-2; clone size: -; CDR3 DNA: TGTGCCAGCAGCGTGAACAGGGGTTGGACCAACACCGGGGAGCTGTTTTTT; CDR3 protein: CASSVNRGWTNTGELFF
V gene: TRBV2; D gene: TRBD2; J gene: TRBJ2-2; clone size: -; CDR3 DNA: TGTGCCAGCAGTACTGGGACTATCACCGGGGAGCTGTTTTTT; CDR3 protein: CASSTGTITGELFF
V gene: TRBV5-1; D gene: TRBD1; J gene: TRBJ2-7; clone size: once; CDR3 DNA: TGCGCCAGCAGCTTGACAGGGGGCAACGAGCAGTACTTC; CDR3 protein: CASSLTGGNEQYF
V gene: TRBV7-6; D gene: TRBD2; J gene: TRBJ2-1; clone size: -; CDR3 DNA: TGTGCCAGCAGCCCAGCCCTAGCGGGAGGGCCTAGTGAGCAGTTCTTC; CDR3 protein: CASSPALAGGPSEQFF
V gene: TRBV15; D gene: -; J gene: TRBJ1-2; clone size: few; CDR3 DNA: TGTGCCACCAGCAGAGACCTGACAGGTGCCTATGGCTACACCTTC; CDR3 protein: CATSRDLTGAYGYTF
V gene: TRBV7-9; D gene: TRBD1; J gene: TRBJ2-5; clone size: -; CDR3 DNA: TGTGCCAGCAGCTTAGTGCCGGGACAGGGCTTCGAGACCCAGTACTTC; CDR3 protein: CASSLVPGQGFETQYF
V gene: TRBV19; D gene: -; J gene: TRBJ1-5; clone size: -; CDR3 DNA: TGTGCCAGTACCCCGGACAATGGGCGCAATCAGCCCCAGCATTTT; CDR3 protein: CASTPDNGRNQPQHF
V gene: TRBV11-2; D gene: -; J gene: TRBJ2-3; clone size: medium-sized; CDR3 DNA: TGTGCCAGCAGTCTAATCCCGGGGGCAACAGATACGCAGTATTTT; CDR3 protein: CASSLIPGATDTQYF
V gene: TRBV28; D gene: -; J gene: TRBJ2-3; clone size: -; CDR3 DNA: TGTGCCAGCAGTTTTTTTTGGGGAACCACAGATACGCAGTATTTT; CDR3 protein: CASSFFWGTTDTQYF
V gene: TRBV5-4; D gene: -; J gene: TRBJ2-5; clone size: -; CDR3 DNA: TGTGCCAGCAGCTTAGGGGGAGAGGGGGAAGAGACCCAGTACTTC; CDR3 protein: CASSLGGEGEETQYF
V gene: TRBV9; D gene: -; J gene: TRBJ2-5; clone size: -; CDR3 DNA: TGTGCCAGCAGCGTAGTTGGTCGAGAGACCCAGTACTTC; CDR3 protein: CASSVVGRETQYF
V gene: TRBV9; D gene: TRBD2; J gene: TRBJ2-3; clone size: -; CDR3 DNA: TGTGCCAGCAGCCCCAATGAAGCGGGAGGGCCCTTTGATACGCAGTATTTT; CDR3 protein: CASSPNEAGGPFDTQYF
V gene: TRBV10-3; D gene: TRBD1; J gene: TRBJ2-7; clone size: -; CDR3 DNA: TGTGCCAGCAGTTCCATCCCCGACAGGGTCCTCTACGAGCAGTACTTC; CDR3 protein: CASSSIPDRVLYEQYF
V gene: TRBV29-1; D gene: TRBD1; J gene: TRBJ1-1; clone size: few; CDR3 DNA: TGCAGCGGGGATCAGGGGGAGAGGGAAGCTTTCTTT; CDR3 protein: CSGDQGEREAFF
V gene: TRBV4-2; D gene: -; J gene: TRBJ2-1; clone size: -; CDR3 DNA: TGTGCCAGCAGCCAGGCTAGTACCGGGACAACACGACTGCAGTTCTTC; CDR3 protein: CASSQASTGTTRLQFF
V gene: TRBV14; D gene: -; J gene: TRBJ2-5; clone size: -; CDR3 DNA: TGTGCCAGCAGCCAGGACGTTTCGGAGACCCAGTACTTC; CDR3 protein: CASSQDVSETQYF
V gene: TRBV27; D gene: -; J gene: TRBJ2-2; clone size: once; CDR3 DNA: TGTGCCAGCAGTAGCCAGGTTGTGAACTCGAACACCGGGGAGCTGTTTTTT; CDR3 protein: CASSSQVVNSNTGELFF
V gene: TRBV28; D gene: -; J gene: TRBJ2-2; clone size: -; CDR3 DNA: TGTGCCAGCGGATATAAGGACAACCCCACCGGGGAGCTGTTTTTT; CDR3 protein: CASGYKDNPTGELFF
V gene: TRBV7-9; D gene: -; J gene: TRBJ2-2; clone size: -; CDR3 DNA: TGTGCCAGCAGCTCGGGTGTTAACACCGGGGAGCTGTTTTTT; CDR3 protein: CASSSGVNTGELFF
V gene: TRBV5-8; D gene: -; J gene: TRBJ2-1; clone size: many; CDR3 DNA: TGTGCCAGCAGCTTGGGACTTAGCTCCTACAATGAGCAGTTCTTC; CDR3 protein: CASSLGLSSYNEQFF
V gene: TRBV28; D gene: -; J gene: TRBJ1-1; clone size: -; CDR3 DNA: TGTGCCAGCAGTCCCCCGGGGGGCAGGAACACTGAAGCTTTCTTT; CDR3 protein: CASSPPGGRNTEAFF
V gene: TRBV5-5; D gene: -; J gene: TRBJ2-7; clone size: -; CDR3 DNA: TGTGCCAGCAGCTTGAGTCACCGCTACTACGAGCAGTACTTC; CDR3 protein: CASSLSHRYYEQYF
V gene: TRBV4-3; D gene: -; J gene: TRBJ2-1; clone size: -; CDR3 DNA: TGCGCCAGCAGCCAAGAGGGGAGCGGCCAATCCGATGAGCAGTTCTTC; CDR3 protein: CASSQEGSGQSDEQFF
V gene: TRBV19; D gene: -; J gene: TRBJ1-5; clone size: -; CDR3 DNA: TGTGCCAGTAGTATTCAGGAAGGCAGAAATCAGCCCCAGCATTTT; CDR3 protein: CASSIQEGRNQPQHF
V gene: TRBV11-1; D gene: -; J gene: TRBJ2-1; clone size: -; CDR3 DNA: TGTGCCAGCAGCTCAGGACTGACCTACAATGAGCAGTTCTTC; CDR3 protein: CASSSGLTYNEQFF
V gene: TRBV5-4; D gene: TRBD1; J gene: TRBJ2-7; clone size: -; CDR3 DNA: TGTGCCAGCAGCTGGGGACAGGGGATCGAGCAGTACTTC; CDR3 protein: CASSWGQGIEQYF
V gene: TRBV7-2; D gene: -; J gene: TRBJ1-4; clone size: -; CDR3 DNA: TGTGCCAGCAGCTTAGCGGACTCAGTGAATGAAAAACTGTTTTTT; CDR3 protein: CASSLADSVNEKLFF
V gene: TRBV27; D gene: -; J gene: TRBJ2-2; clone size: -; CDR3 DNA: TGTGCCAGCAGTTTACCCTCCGGGGAGCTGTTTTTT; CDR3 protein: CASSLPSGELFF
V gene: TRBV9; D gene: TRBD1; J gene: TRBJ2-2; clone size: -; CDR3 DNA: TGTGCCAGCAGCCTACAGAGAGGACAGGAGACCGGGGAGCTGTTTTTT; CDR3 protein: CASSLQRGQETGELFF
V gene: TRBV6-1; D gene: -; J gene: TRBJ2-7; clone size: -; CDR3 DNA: TGTGCCAGCAGTGAGTGGCGGGCCTACGAGCAGTACTTC; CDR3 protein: CASSEWRAYEQYF
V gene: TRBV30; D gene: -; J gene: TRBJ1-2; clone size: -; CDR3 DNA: TGTGCCGGGACGGGACCATATGGCTACACCTTC; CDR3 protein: CAGTGPYGYTF
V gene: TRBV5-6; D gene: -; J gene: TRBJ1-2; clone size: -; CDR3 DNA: TGTGCCAGCAGCTTCGGAAGGGGCTACACCTTC; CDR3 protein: CASSFGRGYTF
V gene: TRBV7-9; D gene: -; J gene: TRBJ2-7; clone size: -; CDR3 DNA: TGTGCCAGCAGCCCCCCCCGAGTCAACTACGAGCAGTACTTC; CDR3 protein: CASSPPRVNYEQYF
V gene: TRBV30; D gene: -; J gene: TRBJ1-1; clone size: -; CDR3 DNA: TGTGCCTGGAGGGGGGCAGTGAGGGCTTTCTTT; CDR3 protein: CAWRGAVRAFF
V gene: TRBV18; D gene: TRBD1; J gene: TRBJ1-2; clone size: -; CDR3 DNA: TGTGCCAGCTCCGTGGGACAGAACTATGGCTACACCTTC; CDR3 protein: CASSVGQNYGYTF
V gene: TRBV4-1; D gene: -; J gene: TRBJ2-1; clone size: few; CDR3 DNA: TGCGCCAGCAGCCAAGGCCAGGGAGGTAGCGATGAGCAGTTCTTC; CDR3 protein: CASSQGQGGSDEQFF